This section outlines one T cell receptor beta chain sequence together with its context. The PCR had 60 Vbeta and 13 Jbeta primers. TCRdb keeps only in-frame clones here, not all; method: immunoSEQ multiplex PCR. The sample shows 150,000 to 200,000 clones, over 70% of them seen only once. The data derive from a study of cytomegalovirus exposure and HLA in healthy donors. Trimming took 6 bases from V and 4 from J; bases not matched to a gene: 10. CDR3 length: 16 amino acids. In germline, CDR1 is SGHTA, CDR2 FQGNSA. The specimen was PBMCs. V and J are TRBV7-2 and TRBJ2-1, with 9 bases fitting TRBD2. The clonotype was recovered from a woman aged 30 to 39 in good health and CMV-seronegative. Written as DNA, the CDR3 is TGTGCCAGCAGGACGCATAGCGGGGGATCGTACAATGAGCAGTTCTTC. Amino acid sequence: CASRTHSGGSYNEQFF.